This T cell receptor beta chain derives from a study of blood T cell repertoires in COVID-19 (dated by TCRdb to between 2020 and 2021). The study in broad terms: Samples covering the acute and convalescent phases of COVID-19 were provided by collaborators in the United States, Italy and Spain. The material from the prospective study consisted of cDNA or gDNA derived from T cells, B-cell-depleted T cells, or PBMCs. The dataset comprised deeply sampled blood TCRbeta repertoires from subjects exposed to, actively infected with, or recovered from COVID-19. The repertoires were released in a freely available public database intended as a resource for research on the immune response to SARS-CoV-2. The samples were drawn from two sources: the first 160 participants of the ongoing ImmuneRACE study, and over 950 subjects contributed by 6 global collaborators. A de-identified subject ID, COVID-19 status, age in years and sex were almost always included in the sample metadata. Where available, HLA class I and class II types were taken from metadata supplied by the sample provider and were not determined by assay-based typing.

Collaborating institutions collected whole blood in K2EDTA tubes following their own protocols. For TCRbeta analysis, collaborators shipped samples as frozen whole blood, isolated PBMCs, or DNA extracted from either of those sample types. Points the paper makes about the study in general: The quantity of clinical and demographic metadata differed by source and by participant and was supplied without curation.

CDR1 and CDR2, looked up from the germline V gene (reference sequence), are MNHEY and SMNVEV. The V and J ends are trimmed by 4 bases and 0 bases, leaving 12 bases between them. The CDR3 numbers 15 residues from cysteine through phenylalanine. This entry keeps only the CDR3 DNA: 45 bases, framed from base 1. TCRbeta CDR3 regions were amplified from genomic DNA by means of the immunoSEQ Assay, a bias-controlled multiplex PCR. The published analysis was carried out like this. The number of nucleated cells in each sample was estimated by amplification of reference gene primers within the assay. Sequence reads were collapsed and filtered to measure the absolute abundance of every unique TCRbeta CDR3 rearrangement. For each sample, productive Simpson clonality was calculated by taking the square root of Simpson's diversity index across productive rearrangements. The source is immuneACCESS, and TCRdb retained only in-frame sequences with V and J called. Part of the clones is not carried over; for the studies checked, unresolved V genes explain less than half of this, and the remainder is unexplained. V and J calls and clone size are given by that table; D and trimming were obtained from the DNA. The table for this sample lists about 210,000 clones; 70% to 90% of them were counted only once. 7.6% of the sample comes from the top ten.

Notes on this clone: This clone's antigen is unknown. Base qualities are not provided; no much larger clone lies one nucleotide away.

This TCR came from a woman in her 50s with active or convalescent COVID-19. The sequence joins TRBV27 to TRBJ1-1, with TRBD1 perhaps the D gene, on 6 matching bases. Sequencing used peripheral blood. This receptor has the CDR3 CASSSRTAMNTEAFF. The base sequence is TGTGCCAGCAGTTCACGGACAGCTATGAACACTGAAGCTTTCTTT.